This T cell receptor beta chain is drawn from a study of T cells in narcolepsy. In the study overall: Patients with NT1 or NT2 and healthy control donors were enrolled. Whole-study findings and limits: In some patient and control memory CD4+ samples, autoreactive clones were absent. Reportedly, autoreactive clonotypes were serially detected in patients' blood but not controls'. Comparing one patient's CSF and blood CD4+ clonotypes highlighted HCRT- and TRIB2-specific autoreactive clonotypes.

On this clone itself: The antigen is undetermined.

The protocol was immunoSEQ multiplex PCR, while the TCRdb copy is restricted to in-frame clones and leaves out a portion. The repertoire holds around 34,000 clones, roughly 80% seen once, with roughly 3.8% in the top ten. Trimming removed 2 bases at V and 4 bases at J, with 14 bases between. This CDR3 is built from 15 residues. The gene calls are TRBV23-1 and TRBJ2-5; the D gene is possibly TRBD1 (6 bases). TRBV23-1 is annotated as an ORF whose role is uncertain. The receptor comes from a human donor in good health. Sequencing was carried out using memory (CD45RA-) CD4+ T cells from blood. The CDR3 bases are TGCGCCAGCAGTCAAGTATTACAGGGTCTAGAGACCCAGTACTTC. As protein: CASSQVLQGLETQYF.